The 18 T cell receptor beta chains in this list originate from one sample, sequenced in a study of molecular identifiers for immune sequencing clone quantification. TCRdb re-analysed the PCR reads in MiXCR, keeping a single row per CDR3 protein. The profile shows more than 250,000 distinct CDR3 sequences, 20% to 25% of them singletons. The sample comprised naive CD8+ T cells from blood, with Jurkat cell RNA spiked in. Subset defined: FACS-sorted CD8+CD4-CCR7+CD45RA+ naive T cells. The receptors were gathered from a human donor in good health. Some libraries in this study had Jurkat cell RNA spiked in.

This clonotype has a count of ten or more. V gene TRBV20-1 combines with J gene TRBJ2-3; D possibly corresponds to TRBD2 (6 bases). The V gene's germline CDR1 is DFQATT and CDR2 SNEGSKA (reference sequence). Trimming took 0 bases from V and 5 from J, leaving 18 bases between them. The CDR3 has 16 amino acids. As DNA, the CDR3 is TGCAGTGCTAGAGATCATTCTGGCGGGATAGGAGATACGCAGTATTTT. This translates into CSARDHSGGIGDTQYF.

The V call is TRBV28, the J call TRBJ2-3; possibly TRBD2 for D (6 bases). V was shortened by 6 bases and J by 2 bases, with 18 bases between the two germline ends. CDR3 length: 16 residues. CDR1 MDHEN and CDR2 SYDVKM come from the germline V gene. The CDR3 loop reads CASSNSGPMHTDTQYF. The CDR3 DNA follows: TGTGCCAGCAGCAATAGCGGCCCAATGCACACAGATACGCAGTATTTT.

There are many counts of this clonotype. The V call is TRBV9, the J call TRBJ2-4, with 7 bases identical to TRBD2. The CDR3 contains 12 residues. The germline gives CDR1 SGDLS, CDR2 YYNGEE. The J segment lost 11 bases and the V segment lost 0 bases, leaving 2 bases of the junction unmatched. This CDR3 reads CASSVGGGLQYF. As DNA, the CDR3 is TGTGCCAGCAGCGTAGGGGGAGGGCTTCAGTACTTC.

This rearrangement joins TRBV4-3 to TRBJ2-1, with 7 bases that match TRBD2. This CDR3 comprises 14 residues. CDR1 and CDR2 (germline): LGHNA, YSLEER. Trimming took 3 bases from V and 6 from J; bases not matched to a gene: 5. The CDR3 loop reads CASSQGGICNEQFF. The CDR3 nucleotides are TGCGCCAGCAGCCAGGGGGGGATTTGCAATGAGCAGTTCTTC.

This clonotype has a count of ten or more. The chain links TRBV4-1 to TRBJ2-7; D not resolved. The germline V and J ends were trimmed by 0 bases and 6 bases, with 9 bases remaining between them. Looked up from germline, CDR1 is MGHRA and CDR2 is YSYEKL. There are 13 residues in the CDR3. This CDR3 reads CASSQDRFSEQYF. The CDR3 DNA reads TGCGCCAGCAGCCAAGACCGATTTAGCGAGCAGTACTTC.

The sample holds one count of this clonotype. This sequence may be a read error, since a much larger clone differs from it by one base. Here the CDR3 omits its conserved ending phenylalanine or tryptophan, so a read error is the likely source. The J gene is TRBJ1-1, the V gene TRBV19; D ambiguous. Trimming removed 1 base from V and 2 bases from J, with 5 bases in between. The CDR3 has 13 residues. Germline V lookup: CDR1 LNHDA, CDR2 SQIVND (reference sequence). Here the CDR3 reads CASSIARNTEAFI. CDR3 nucleotides: TGTGCCAGTAGTATAGCGAGAAACACTGAAGCTTTCATT.

A remark on this clonotype: A read error may be the cause here, since a much bigger clone is one base away. The rearrangement joins TRBV7-9 to TRBJ1-5; D is unresolved. Between the trimmed V and J ends, which lost 5 bases and 2 bases, there was a span of 13 bases. Per the germline V gene, CDR1 is SEHNR and CDR2 is FQNEAQ (reference sequence). The length of the CDR3 is 15 residues. As DNA, the CDR3 is TGTGCCAGCAGCCCAGCGGGGTTTGGCAATCAGCCCCAGCATTTT. The encoded protein is CASSPAGFGNQPQHF.

The table lists this clonotype with many counts. V and J are TRBV4-1 and TRBJ1-1, with unresolved D. The germline V gene has CDR1 MGHRA and CDR2 YSYEKL. This CDR3 is built from 14 residues. The ends were cut back, 1 base at V and 1 base at J, with 7 bases in the middle. The CDR3 sequence is CASSQVGANTEAFF. The DNA of the CDR3 is TGCGCCAGCAGCCAAGTCGGAGCGAACACTGAAGCTTTCTTT.

This clonotype came up many times. This sequence joins TRBV29-1 and TRBJ1-1; D gene uncertain. The CDR3 has 21 amino acids. Germline V lookup: CDR1 SQVTM, CDR2 ANQGSEA. The V end lost 3 bases, the J end lost 0 bases, and 32 bases lay between the germline ends. The CDR3 loop reads CSVDHTVGLGRKGDMNTEAFF. CDR3 DNA sequence: TGCAGCGTTGACCACACCGTGGGCCTAGGTCGAAAGGGAGACATGAACACTGAAGCTTTCTTT.

This clonotype was detected many times. This sequence joins TRBV18 and TRBJ1-4; no clear D gene. V lost 5 bases and J lost 7, with 8 bases in between. The CDR3 is 12 residues long. Germline V gene lookup returns CDR1 KGHSH and CDR2 LQKENI. DNA for the CDR3: TGTGCCAGCTCATCCATGGGTGAAAAACTGTTTTTT. It encodes CASSSMGEKLFF.

This clonotype was observed at least ten times. The V gene is TRBV4-1, the J gene TRBJ1-5; 7 bases fit TRBD1. Germline CDR1 MGHRA, CDR2 YSYEKL. V lost 3 bases and J lost 5; bases outside the gene matches: 7. The CDR3 is 15 amino acids. This CDR3 is CASSHQDRRDQPQHF. The CDR3, as DNA: TGCGCCAGCAGCCACCAGGACAGGAGGGATCAGCCCCAGCATTTT.

This clonotype was counted ten times or more. CDR3 nucleotides: TGTGCCAGCAGTTACTCCCCCGCAGGGACCGGGGCCAACGTCCTGACTTTC. Residues: CASSYSPAGTGANVLTF. The J gene is TRBJ2-6, the V gene TRBV6-6; D could derive from TRBD1 or TRBD2 (5 bases each). The V end lost 0 bases, the J end lost 4 bases, and 13 bases lay between the germline ends. There are 17 residues in the CDR3. Germline CDR1 MNHNY, CDR2 SVGAGI (reference sequence).

This clonotype has a count of ten or more. V is TRBV29-1 and J is TRBJ1-2; the D gene is possibly TRBD1 (6 bases). V was shortened by 7 bases and J by 0 bases, with 24 bases between the two germline ends. Germline V gene data show CDR1 as SQVTM and CDR2 as ANQGSEA. The CDR3 length is 17 residues. The CDR3 DNA follows: TGCAGCGCCGCCCAGGGTTCGGGGGCTACGTCTAACTATGGCTACACCTTC. It encodes CSAAQGSGATSNYGYTF.

This clonotype was picked up a small number of times. DNA of the CDR3: TGCAGTGGGGGAGGACGATGGAATACGCAGTATTTT. Protein sequence: CSGGGRWNTQYF. The V and J genes are TRBV20-1 and TRBJ2-3; tentative D call: TRBD2 (6 bases). Trimming cost V 7 bases and J 7 bases, with 15 bases left between them. The CDR3 runs 12 residues. Germline V gene sequence: CDR1 DFQATT, CDR2 SNEGSKA (reference sequence).

A remark on this clonotype: A much larger clone lies one base from this, so it may be a read error. The chain recombines TRBV13 with TRBJ1-1, with 8 positions matching TRBD1. CDR3 length: 16 amino acids. CDR1 PRHDT and CDR2 FYEKMQ come from the germline V gene (reference sequence). CDR3 in amino acids: CTSSLQGVRVNTEAFF. In DNA, the CDR3 is TGTACCAGCAGCTTACAGGGGGTAAGAGTGAACACTGAAGCTTTCTTT.

At least ten counts were recorded for this clonotype. This chain connects TRBV4-1 to TRBJ2-5, with D hard to call. Germline V lookup: CDR1 MGHRA, CDR2 YSYEKL. V was shortened by 2 bases and J by 5 bases, with 9 bases between the two germline ends. The CDR3 totals 13 residues. The CDR3 region has the DNA TGCGCCAGCAGCCAATCGGAGTCGGAGACCCAGTACTTC. It yields the protein CASSQSESETQYF.

This CDR3 reads CASSSSLGRGDEQFF. The CDR3 DNA sequence: TGTGCCAGTAGTTCCAGCCTGGGGCGCGGCGATGAGCAGTTCTTC. The chain carries TRBV19 and TRBJ2-1; D might be TRBD1 (5 bases). CDR1 LNHDA and CDR2 SQIVND come from the germline V gene (reference sequence). CDR3 length: 15 residues. Between the trimmed V and J ends, which lost 5 bases and 8 bases, there was a span of 19 bases.

As for this clonotype: This may be a read error, as it is one base from a much larger clone. The missing conserved phenylalanine or tryptophan at the end of this CDR3 makes a read error likely. This chain links TRBV4-3 with TRBJ2-1; D might be TRBD1 (6 bases). The CDR3 sequence is 14 residues long. Trimming left V 3 bases short and J 9 bases short, with 15 bases between. Germline-derived CDR1 and CDR2 are LGHNA and YSLEER. The CDR3 region is CASSQYRAQGEQFS. The CDR3 nucleotides are TGCGCCAGCAGCCAGTACAGGGCCCAGGGTGAGCAGTTCTCC.